This entry is about one T cell receptor beta chain. Its antigen remains unknown. This sample was included in a study of blood T cells in healthy people across ages. Study-wide points: Among long-lived donors, naive CD4+ cells were more numerous and diversity higher than in aged donors.

The CDR3 sequence is 16 residues long. CDR1 is LGHDT and CDR2 is YNNKEL in the germline V gene (reference sequence). V shed 3 bases and J shed 1 base, with 15 bases lying between them. PCR was performed a second time for about 7 to 12 cycles using a sample-barcoded 5' primer and a J-beta primer mix. With 12 random nucleotides, a template-switch adaptor tagged each individual cDNA molecule. Each CDR3 protein gets one entry after TCRdb re-called the 5' RACE reads with MiXCR. The sample has more than 1,400,000 distinct CDR3 sequences, around 39% seen once. Input material: blood. The chain is built from TRBV3-1 and TRBJ2-5, with a possible D match to TRBD1 (5 bases). The TCR originated in a woman aged 18-29 years in good health. The DNA for the CDR3 is TGTGCCAGCAGCCAGGGGAATAGGGGATCCCAAGAGACCCAGTACTTC. Protein sequence: CASSQGNRGSQETQYF.